The sequence of this T cell receptor beta chain was determined in a study of shared clonotypes between healthy human individuals. Study-level points and caveats: Shared clonotypes: approximately 4.5% naive CD4, under 4% naive CD8, about 2.2% memory CD4, roughly 0.4% memory CD8.

Authors' methods: From ImmunoSEQ came sequences covering only the junction and carrying no quality scores, so filtering differed. Data came from immunoSEQ multiplex PCR; TCRdb stores just in-frame clones and leaves some out. V, J and clone size are taken as reported in that table, and D and trimming were inferred from the DNA itself. Here the sample spans some 2 million clones, around 96% being singletons. Naive CD8 isolation took CD45RO-negative cells positively selected for CCR7 and excluded terminally differentiated effector memory CD45RA+ cells. As regards this clone: As yet, its antigen is unknown.

The CDR3 totals 15 residues. V was pared by 1 base and J by 2 bases, with 2 bases of the junction left unmatched. Germline values: CDR1 SGHTA, CDR2 FQGNSA. The receptor was isolated from a man between 18 and 29 years old in good health. The chain is built from TRBV7-2 and TRBJ2-7; 10 bases fit TRBD1. The sample was naive CD8+ T cells sorted from blood. The CDR3, as DNA: TGTGCCAGCAGCTTAGGGGGGACAGGGGCCTACGAGCAGTACTTC. Encoded protein: CASSLGGTGAYEQYF.